These 26 T cell receptor beta chains came from one sample sequenced in a study of shared T cell receptors in the human thymus. Profiled with immunoSEQ multiplex PCR; TCRdb holds only in-frame clones, not every one. The sample shows 700,000 or so clones, approximately 83% of them seen only once. The same specimen was also included in a second study, on human thymus T cells.

Sample: thymocytes. The receptors shown here come from a girl less than two years old with a congenital heart defect.

A single count supports this clone. The chain combines TRBV5-8 with TRBJ2-7, with a weak D call TRBD2 (5 bases). The CDR3 spans 15 residues. Germline CDR1 reads SGHTS; CDR2 reads YDEGEE. V was pared by 6 bases and J by 4 bases, with 20 bases between. In DNA, the CDR3 is TGTGCCAGCACACTACGGACGGAGGTTCGGTACGAGCAGTACTTC. Its protein product is CASTLRTEVRYEQYF.

The V gene is TRBV27, the J gene TRBJ2-7, with a tentative D call TRBD1 (5 bases). The ends were cut back, 5 bases at V and 0 bases at J, with 14 bases in the middle. CDR1 MNHEY and CDR2 SMNVEV come from the germline V gene (reference sequence). The CDR3 totals 15 residues. The CDR3 coding sequence is TGTGCCAGCAGTGAAAGGGGTCCCCTCTCCTACGAGCAGTACTTC. This sequence encodes CASSERGPLSYEQYF.

Comments on this clone: One junction end does not reproduce the germline sequence, and a read error may be involved. The chain joins TRBV5-6 to TRBJ1-1; 8 bases align to TRBD1. The CDR3 runs 17 residues. Germline V gives CDR1 SGHDT, CDR2 YYEEEE. The CDR3 here is CANSWRGETPGGSEAFF. The CDR3 nucleotides are TGTGCCAACAGCTGGCGGGGAGAAACTCCAGGGGGCTCTGAAGCTTTCTTT.

The chain is built from TRBV9 and TRBJ2-2; D call uncertain. Trimming pared 4 bases from V and 0 bases from J, leaving 7 bases between. The germline V gene has CDR1 SGDLS and CDR2 YYNGEE. The CDR3 runs to 14 residues. CDR3 loop: CASSPRTNTGELFF. The CDR3 DNA follows: TGTGCCAGCAGCCCTAGAACGAACACCGGGGAGCTGTTTTTT.

This clone appeared a few times. The chain has TRBV6-5 and TRBJ2-7; 7 nucleotides match TRBD1. Trimming at V came to 2 bases and at J to 1 base, leaving 2 bases not matched to a gene. The germline V gene encodes CDR1 MNHEY and CDR2 SVGAGI. CDR3 length: 14 residues. The CDR3 region is CASSYLGQSYEQYF. The DNA of the CDR3 is TGTGCCAGCAGTTACCTGGGACAGTCCTACGAGCAGTACTTC.

The chain links TRBV28 to TRBJ1-4, with TRBD1 as a possible D gene (5 bases). Germline V lookup: CDR1 MDHEN, CDR2 SYDVKM. This CDR3 is 14 amino acids long. The germline V and J ends were trimmed by 8 bases and 6 bases, with 16 bases remaining between them. The CDR3, as DNA: TGTGCCAGCCGCCTAACCAGGGTTTATGAAAAACTGTTTTTT. Amino acids: CASRLTRVYEKLFF.

V and J are TRBV9 and TRBJ1-6, with D possibly TRBD1 on 5 matching bases. The germline gives CDR1 SGDLS, CDR2 YYNGEE. The CDR3 consists of 13 residues. V gave up 3 bases and J gave up 6 bases, with 7 bases separating them. The CDR3 region is CASSGGTNSPLHF. The CDR3 bases are TGTGCCAGCAGCGGGGGCACTAATTCACCCCTCCACTTT.

The genes are TRBV5-1 and TRBJ1-4, with a weak D call TRBD1 (6 bases). V was shortened by 0 bases and J by 0 bases, with 21 bases between the two germline ends. This CDR3 has 20 residues. Germline loops: CDR1 SGHRS, CDR2 YFSETQ. CDR3 nucleotides: TGCGCCAGCAGCTTGGGTACGACAGGTTATAGCGTCGCAACTAATGAAAAACTGTTTTTT. As protein: CASSLGTTGYSVATNEKLFF.

This sequence joins TRBV6-1 and TRBJ2-5, with TRBD1 identical over 7 bases. This CDR3 has 15 amino acids. The trim removed 7 bases at V and 0 bases at J, leaving 8 bases unmatched. The germline V gene encodes CDR1 MNHNS and CDR2 SASEGT. Written as DNA, the CDR3 is TGTGCCAGCAATTTCCTCAGGGGGTACCAAGAGACCCAGTACTTC. Its translation: CASNFLRGYQETQYF.

This chain links TRBV2 with TRBJ2-7, with D perhaps TRBD2 (5 bases). Between the trimmed V and J ends, which lost 6 bases and 2 bases, there was a span of 17 bases. CDR3 length equals 15 residues. Germline values: CDR1 SNHLY, CDR2 FYNNEI. CDR3 DNA: TGTGCCAGCAGATATAATAGCGAAAGGGCCTACGAGCAGTACTTC. Amino acid sequence: CASRYNSERAYEQYF.

This chain connects TRBV27 to TRBJ2-7; 7 bases align to TRBD1. With 5 bases clipped from V and 5 bases from J, the junction kept 6 bases outside the gene matches. The CDR3 extends over 13 amino acids. CDR1 and CDR2 (germline): MNHEY, SMNVEV (reference sequence). The CDR3 spells CASSLPQGDEQYF. The CDR3 coding sequence is TGTGCCAGCAGTCTACCCCAGGGGGACGAGCAGTACTTC.

In its sample, this clone was seen a few times. J is TRBJ2-1 and V is TRBV6-1; 7 bases match TRBD2. Germline-derived CDR1 and CDR2 are MNHNS and SASEGT. The trim removed 7 bases at V and 10 bases at J, leaving 16 bases unmatched. The CDR3 totals 15 residues. This chain's CDR3 is CASKGLEASSEEQFF. DNA of the CDR3: TGTGCCAGCAAAGGACTAGAAGCGTCAAGTGAGGAGCAGTTCTTC.

The V call is TRBV4-1, the J call TRBJ2-2, with D perhaps TRBD1 (5 bases). CDR1 and CDR2 from the germline V gene are MGHRA and YSYEKL. V gave up 0 bases and J gave up 7 bases, with 18 bases separating them. The CDR3 runs to 17 residues. This CDR3 reads CASSQDRAGKSCGELFF. In DNA form, the CDR3 reads TGCGCCAGCAGCCAAGATCGCGCAGGGAAAAGTTGCGGGGAGCTGTTTTTT.

The chain joins TRBV7-2 to TRBJ1-5; D is uncertain. V was pared by 5 bases and J by 0 bases, with 11 bases between. The CDR3 runs 15 residues. Germline CDR1 and CDR2: SGHTA and FQGNSA. Here the CDR3 reads CASSPGVDSNQPQHF. In DNA, the CDR3 is TGTGCCAGCAGCCCGGGAGTAGATAGCAATCAGCCCCAGCATTTT.

The chain has TRBV19 and TRBJ2-1; 7 positions agree with TRBD1. The germline V gene encodes CDR1 LNHDA and CDR2 SQIVND (reference sequence). V lost 5 bases and J lost 0; bases outside the gene matches: 16. The CDR3 contains 19 residues. CDR3 DNA sequence: TGTGCCAGTAGTTTTACAGGGGCTTGGGGGACCTCCTCCTACAATGAGCAGTTCTTC. It is translated as CASSFTGAWGTSSYNEQFF. Full variable domain (remainder filled in from reference TRBV19 and TRBJ2-1): DGGITQSPKYLFRKEGQNVTLSCEQNLNHDAMYWYRQDPGQGLRLIYYSQIVNDFQKGDIAEGYSVSREKKESFPLTVTSAQKNPTAFYLCASSFTGAWGTSSYNEQFFGPGTRLTVL.

The chain couples TRBV30 to TRBJ2-1; 10 nucleotides align to TRBD2. CDR1 and CDR2 (germline): GTSNPN, SVGIG (reference sequence). This CDR3 comprises 18 residues. Trimming cost V 1 base and J 9 bases; bases outside gene matches: 18. The chain's CDR3 is CAWSDWWSGSGGFTEQFF. The CDR3 DNA reads as TGTGCCTGGAGTGACTGGTGGTCGGGTAGCGGGGGGTTTACTGAGCAGTTCTTC. Full variable domain (rest looked up from reference TRBV30 and TRBJ2-1): SQTIHQWPATLVQPVGSPLSLECTVEGTSNPNLYWYRQAAGRGLQLLFYSVGIGQISSEVPQNLSASRPQDRQFILSSKKLLLSDSGFYLCAWSDWWSGSGGFTEQFFGPGTRLTVL.

The chain has TRBV27 and TRBJ1-2, with D hard to call. Germline V gene sequence: CDR1 MNHEY, CDR2 SMNVEV (reference sequence). CDR3 length: 14 amino acids. V dropped 7 bases and J dropped 8 bases, with 20 bases sitting between them. The CDR3 DNA sequence: TGTGCCAGCAAGGGAAAGGGCGGGCGTGGAGGCTACACCTTC. Translated, it gives CASKGKGGRGGYTF.

The chain employs TRBV5-4 and TRBJ2-7, with 7 bases matching TRBD2. Germline loops: CDR1 SGHNT, CDR2 YYREEE (reference sequence). The CDR3 has 17 residues. V gave up 2 bases and J gave up 4 bases; unmatched junction bases: 15. CDR3 protein: CASSFRGDLAKNYEQYF. The CDR3 region has the DNA TGTGCCAGCAGCTTTCGGGGGGACCTAGCGAAGAATTACGAGCAGTACTTC.

The rearrangement joins TRBV7-2 to TRBJ1-2; D unresolved. CDR3 size: 15 residues. Germline CDR1 reads SGHTA; CDR2 reads FQGNSA. As DNA, the CDR3 is TGTGCGAAAATGAAATGGGAGATAACTCACTATGGCTACACCTTC. Its translation: CAKMKWEITHYGYTF.

The CDR3 bases are TGTGCCAGCACCCATTTAGAGACTTCCCACGAGCAGTACTTC. It translates to CASTHLETSHEQYF. The rearrangement joins TRBV11-2 to TRBJ2-7; D remains unclear. CDR1 is SGHAT, CDR2 FQNNGV, per germline. This CDR3 has 14 amino acids. Trimming cost V 7 bases and J 5 bases, with 18 bases left between them.

The chain employs TRBV11-2 and TRBJ2-3; 7 bases line up with TRBD1. The CDR3 spans 15 residues. From germline, CDR1 is SGHAT and CDR2 FQNNGV. With V trimmed by 6 bases and J by 4 bases, 10 bases remained unmatched. CDR3 DNA sequence: TGTGCCAGCAGTCCACGAGGGGGCGCGTCAGATACGCAGTATTTT. Its protein is CASSPRGGASDTQYF.

The genes are TRBV4-1 and TRBJ2-6, with 10 bases that match TRBD1. The CDR3 sequence is 22 residues long. With V trimmed by 1 base and J by 0 bases, 15 bases remained unmatched. Germline values: CDR1 MGHRA, CDR2 YSYEKL. The CDR3 reads CASSQGSDPGTGDHSGANVLTF. The CDR3 DNA reads as TGCGCCAGCAGCCAAGGAAGCGACCCCGGGACAGGGGACCACTCTGGGGCCAACGTCCTGACTTTC.

The chain links TRBV28 to TRBJ2-7; the D gene is possibly TRBD1 (5 bases). The CDR3 runs to 13 residues. The germline gives CDR1 MDHEN, CDR2 SYDVKM. Deletions cut 10 bases from V and 3 bases from J, with 16 bases between. The chain's CDR3 is CATLQGRCYEQYF. CDR3 in DNA: TGTGCCACCCTCCAGGGTAGGTGCTACGAGCAGTACTTC.

The genes are TRBV5-1 and TRBJ2-1; D ambiguous. Germline assignment: CDR1 SGHRS and CDR2 YFSETQ. This CDR3 region has 16 residues. The V end was cut by 0 bases, the J end by 0 bases, with 10 bases between. The CDR3 DNA sequence: TGCGCCAGCAGCTTGGTACACAACAGCTCCTACAATGAGCAGTTCTTC. Amino acids: CASSLVHNSSYNEQFF.

The table lists this clone with a count of one. CDR3 DNA: TGTGCCAGCAAACAGGCCGGCTCTGGAAACACCATATATTTT. Translating gives CASKQAGSGNTIYF. The chain is built from TRBV6-1 and TRBJ1-3; the D gene is possibly TRBD1 (5 bases). Germline CDR1 reads MNHNS; CDR2 reads SASEGT. The ends were cut back, 7 bases at V and 0 bases at J, with 10 bases in the middle. This CDR3 has 14 amino acids.

V is TRBV7-9 and J is TRBJ1-6, with a weak D call TRBD1 (5 bases). Germline assignment: CDR1 SEHNR and CDR2 FQNEAQ (reference sequence). The CDR3 loop spans 17 amino acids. Trimming shortened V by 5 bases and J by 5 bases, and 19 bases separated the two germline ends. CDR3 sequence (DNA): TGTGCCAGCAGCCCCTACCGACAGCAACCTCATAATTCACCCCTCCACTTT. As protein: CASSPYRQQPHNSPLHF. The variable domain in full, with the rest retrieved from reference TRBV7-9 and TRBJ1-6, is DTGVSQNPRHKITKRGQNVTFRCDPISEHNRLYWYRQTLGQGPEFLTYFQNEAQLEKSRLLSDRFSAERPKGSFSTLEIQRTEQGDSAMYLCASSPYRQQPHNSPLHFGNGTRLTVT.